The 28 T cell receptor beta chains listed next were all sequenced from one sample in a study of post-analysis software for immune sequencing data (dated by TCRdb to about 2015). Study-level results and caveats: Patients showed significantly higher frequencies than controls for about 5 TRBV segments, among them TRBV5-6, TRBV5-1 and TRBV20-1.

The receptor library was made with PCR. Instrument used: Illumina HiSeq 2500. Unique molecular identifiers were incorporated into TCR beta cDNA libraries to reduce PCR and sequencing biases. Using fastp at Q25 and MiXCR, TCRdb reprocessed the public reads and kept productive beta chains. Entries are consolidated by CDR3 protein sequence, retaining the most common genes and DNA. Across this sample there are roughly 800,000 distinct CDR3 sequences, with 35% to 55% seen only once. The ten largest clones take up 4.9% of the sample. Their antigens remain unidentified. Sequencing was carried out using blood. The receptors originated from a girl under 18 with multiple sclerosis.

The V call is TRBV20-1, the J call TRBJ2-1; 14 bases line up with TRBD2. This CDR3 has 18 residues. After removal of 1 base from V and 9 bases from J, the junction contained 14 bases not matched to a gene. CDR1 and CDR2 (germline): DFQATT, SNEGSKA (reference sequence). CDR3 sequence reads: CSARGAGTSGSLGFEQFF. DNA for the CDR3: TGCAGTGCTAGAGGCGCCGGGACTAGCGGGAGCCTTGGTTTTGAGCAGTTCTTC.

This clonotype was seen more than once but under ten times. The gene calls are TRBV15 and TRBJ1-5; D not resolved. Trimming took 4 bases from V and 6 from J, leaving 10 bases between them. This CDR3 contains 13 residues. In germline, CDR1 is LNHNV, CDR2 YYDKDF (reference sequence). The CDR3 here is CATSMGPSQPQHF. Written as DNA, the CDR3 is TGTGCCACCAGCATGGGCCCCAGTCAGCCCCAGCATTTT.

This clonotype has just a few counts. The V call is TRBV5-6, the J call TRBJ1-2; D gene ambiguous. This CDR3 is built from 13 residues. V was clipped by 0 bases and J by 10 bases, with 13 bases between them. CDR1 and CDR2 (germline): SGHDT, YYEEEE. CDR3 bases: TGTGCCAGCAGCTTGGGGAGGCGGGATTACTACACCTTC. This sequence encodes CASSLGRRDYYTF.

This sequence joins TRBV20-1 and TRBJ1-2; TRBD1 might be the D (6 bases). This CDR3 region has 12 residues. Germline-derived CDR1 and CDR2 are DFQATT and SNEGSKA (reference sequence). Trimming shortened V by 0 bases and J by 8 bases, and 10 bases separated the two germline ends. Here the CDR3 reads CSAREGAWGYTF. The CDR3 bases are TGCAGTGCTAGAGAGGGGGCCTGGGGCTACACCTTC.

This chain joins TRBV11-3 and TRBJ2-1; a possible D gene is TRBD1 (5 bases). Germline assignment: CDR1 SGHNT and CDR2 YENEEA. The CDR3 is made up of 12 amino acids. V lost 7 bases and J 3 bases, leaving 7 bases between the germline ends. CDR3 region: CASKDNYNEQFF. CDR3 sequence (DNA): TGTGCCAGCAAGGACAACTACAATGAGCAGTTCTTC.

Only a few counts were recorded for this clonotype. In nucleotides, the CDR3 is TGTGCCAGCAGCCCCTTGGGGTACACAGATACGCAGTATTTT. Residues: CASSPLGYTDTQYF. The J gene is TRBJ2-3, the V gene TRBV7-2; no firm D call. V was clipped by 5 bases and J by 2 bases, with 11 bases between them. Germline V gene data show CDR1 as SGHTA and CDR2 as FQGNSA. This CDR3 has 14 residues.

V usage is TRBV13 and J usage is TRBJ2-7, with D perhaps TRBD1 (6 bases). Deletions cut 8 bases from V and 0 bases from J, with 14 bases between. Germline CDR1 PRHDT, CDR2 FYEKMQ (reference sequence). The CDR3 extends over 14 amino acids. The CDR3 DNA reads as TGTGCCAGCCAGAACAGGGACCACTCCTACGAGCAGTACTTC. It codes for CASQNRDHSYEQYF. The complete variable domain, with remaining parts taken from reference TRBV13 and TRBJ2-7, reads AAGVIQSPRHLIKEKRETATLKCYPIPRHDTVYWYQQGPGQDPQFLISFYEKMQSDKGSIPDRFSAQQFSDYHSELNMSSLELGDSALYFCASQNRDHSYEQYFGPGTRLTVT.

This chain uses TRBV15 with TRBJ1-6; D ambiguous. V dropped 0 bases and J dropped 5 bases, with 8 bases sitting between them. CDR1 is LNHNV and CDR2 is YYDKDF in the germline V gene (reference sequence). The CDR3 is made up of 15 amino acids. The CDR3 DNA reads as TGTGCCACCAGCAGAGATGTAGGTCATAATTCACCCCTCCACTTT. Protein product: CATSRDVGHNSPLHF.

The rearrangement uses TRBV18 and TRBJ1-1, with D maybe TRBD1 (5 bases). This CDR3 spans 15 amino acids. CDR1 KGHSH and CDR2 LQKENI come from the germline V gene. Trimming shortened V by 1 base and J by 3 bases, and 12 bases separated the two germline ends. In DNA form, the CDR3 reads TGTGCCAGCTCACCACGGGGGGTAGGGGACACTGAAGCTTTCTTT. Amino acid sequence: CASSPRGVGDTEAFF.

In its sample, this clonotype was seen a few times. The chain carries TRBV4-1 and TRBJ2-1; D remains unclear. The CDR3 covers 17 residues. Trimming removed 3 bases from V and 8 bases from J, with 23 bases in between. Germline values: CDR1 MGHRA, CDR2 YSYEKL. For the CDR3, the DNA is TGCGCCAGCAGCCAGGATGAGGCATTGGGCCCACACTATGAGCAGTTCTTC. Translated, it gives CASSQDEALGPHYEQFF.

This chain connects TRBV29-1 to TRBJ2-1, with D perhaps matching TRBD2 (6 bases). The CDR3 is 14 residues long. Germline lookup yields CDR1 SQVTM and CDR2 ANQGSEA. Trimming left V 0 bases short and J 8 bases short, with 14 bases between. CDR3 DNA sequence: TGCAGCGTTGAAGAAACAGGTGGAGGGGATGAGCAGTTCTTC. Amino acid sequence: CSVEETGGGDEQFF.

This clonotype was counted between two and nine times. The V gene is TRBV6-5, the J gene TRBJ2-7, with 7 bases matching TRBD2. Losses at the gene ends were 6 bases for V and 4 bases for J; bases not matched to a gene: 6. Per the germline V gene, CDR1 is MNHEY and CDR2 is SVGAGI. CDR3 length: 13 amino acids. Written as DNA, the CDR3 is TGTGCCAGCAGGCCAAAACTAGCGTACGAGCAGTACTTC. Translating gives CASRPKLAYEQYF.

The rearrangement links TRBV4-1 to TRBJ2-5; D remains ambiguous. Germline assignment: CDR1 MGHRA and CDR2 YSYEKL. Trimming cost V 0 bases and J 5 bases, with 13 bases left between them. The CDR3 consists of 15 residues. CDR3 in DNA: TGCGCCAGCAGCCAAGAAGGTTCAGACACGGAGACCCAGTACTTC. Translation gives CASSQEGSDTETQYF.

The chain uses TRBV10-2 and TRBJ1-2; 10 bases are a match to TRBD1. This CDR3 is built from 14 residues. The V gene end was trimmed by 7 bases and the J gene end by 1 base; junction bases not matched to a gene: 3. From germline, CDR1 is WSHSY and CDR2 SAAADI. The CDR3 loop reads CASTWDRGNYGYTF. In nucleotides, the CDR3 is TGCGCCAGCACCTGGGACAGGGGTAACTATGGCTACACCTTC.

This clonotype was counted ten times or more. The chain employs TRBV7-9 and TRBJ2-7, with D possibly matching TRBD2 (6 bases). The CDR3 totals 14 residues. The germline V and J ends were trimmed by 2 bases and 3 bases, with 11 bases remaining between them. CDR1 and CDR2 (germline): SEHNR, FQNEAQ (reference sequence). The CDR3 here is CASSLSGGNYEQYF. Here the CDR3 DNA reads TGTGCCAGCAGCTTAAGTGGGGGGAACTACGAGCAGTACTTC. The complete variable domain, with remaining parts taken from reference TRBV7-9 and TRBJ2-7, reads DTGVSQNPRHKITKRGQNVTFRCDPISEHNRLYWYRQTLGQGPEFLTYFQNEAQLEKSRLLSDRFSAERPKGSFSTLEIQRTEQGDSAMYLCASSLSGGNYEQYFGPGTRLTVT.

This rearrangement joins TRBV7-6 to TRBJ2-1; 12 bases are shared with TRBD2. This CDR3 region has 14 residues. Germline CDR1 SGHVS, CDR2 FNYEAQ. The V gene end was trimmed by 8 bases and the J gene end by 6 bases; junction bases not matched to a gene: 5. The CDR3 loop reads CASVGLAGSNEQFF. The CDR3 DNA is TGTGCCAGCGTCGGACTAGCGGGAAGCAATGAGCAGTTCTTC.

The chain recombines TRBV25-1 with TRBJ2-2, with D perhaps matching TRBD1 (6 bases). Looked up from germline, CDR1 is MGHDK and CDR2 is SYGVNS. The CDR3 has 13 amino acids. Deletions cut 7 bases from V and 6 bases from J, with 12 bases between. The CDR3, as DNA: TGTGCCAGCACAGGACAGTCGTCCGGGGAGCTGTTTTTT. This gives the protein CASTGQSSGELFF.

The chain joins TRBV12-3 or TRBV12-4 to TRBJ2-7; no firm D call. This CDR3 spans 16 amino acids. Deletions cut 6 bases from V and 1 base from J, with 19 bases between. The CDR3 region is CASSAKPRVSSYEQYF. The CDR3 DNA reads TGTGCCAGCAGCGCCAAACCCAGAGTAAGTTCCTACGAGCAGTACTTC.

The V call is TRBV28, the J call TRBJ2-3; 10 bases are shared with TRBD1. Per germline, CDR1 MDHEN and CDR2 SYDVKM. This CDR3 comprises 14 residues. The V and J ends lost 5 bases and 5 bases, in that order; junction bases with no gene match: 4. This CDR3 reads CASSDRGRLDTQYF. CDR3 coding DNA: TGTGCCAGCAGTGACAGGGGGCGATTAGATACGCAGTATTTT.

This clonotype was seen only a few times. CDR3 in amino acids: CASSLAAPTGNEQFF. For the CDR3, the DNA is TGTGCCAGCAGCTTAGCGGCCCCCACGGGGAATGAGCAGTTCTTC. V and J are TRBV7-3 and TRBJ2-1; possibly TRBD2 for D (5 bases). The CDR3 covers 15 residues. The ends were cut back, 2 bases at V and 7 bases at J, with 15 bases in the middle. Germline CDR1 SGHTA, CDR2 FQGTGA. Supplemented by reference TRBV7-3 and TRBJ2-1, the full variable domain reads GAGVSQTPSNKVTEKGKYVELRCDPISGHTALYWYRQSLGQGPEFLIYFQGTGAADDSGLPNDRFFAVRPEGSVSTLKIQRTERGDSAVYLCASSLAAPTGNEQFFGPGTRLTVL.

This clonotype was seen a few times. The chain employs TRBV7-2 and TRBJ2-1; D may be TRBD2 (5 bases). V was clipped by 1 base and J by 5 bases, with 15 bases between them. Germline CDR1 is SGHTA and CDR2 is FQGNSA. The CDR3 runs to 16 residues. CDR3 loop: CASSLVTSGPNNEQFF. As DNA, the CDR3 is TGTGCCAGCAGCTTAGTTACCAGCGGACCTAACAATGAGCAGTTCTTC.

The chain joins TRBV20-1 to TRBJ2-7; weak D call: TRBD1 (6 bases). The germline V gene encodes CDR1 DFQATT and CDR2 SNEGSKA (reference sequence). Trimming pared 6 bases from V and 3 bases from J, leaving 24 bases between. CDR3 length: 16 residues. CDR3 sequence (DNA): TGCAGTGCCATATTAATTTCTCAAGGCAGGGGCTACGAGCAGTACTTC. Its translation is CSAILISQGRGYEQYF.

The rearrangement links TRBV13 to TRBJ2-7, with 10 positions matching TRBD1. Germline assignment: CDR1 PRHDT and CDR2 FYEKMQ (reference sequence). The CDR3 sequence is 15 residues long. V lost 6 bases and J lost 9; bases outside the gene matches: 14. The CDR3 sequence is CASRETGQGHHGQYF. CDR3 DNA: TGTGCCAGCAGGGAGACGGGACAGGGGCATCACGGGCAGTACTTC.

This clonotype was observed at least ten times. The chain is built from TRBV29-1 and TRBJ2-3; 7 nucleotides match TRBD2. Trimming at V came to 4 bases and at J to 0 bases, leaving 10 bases not matched to a gene. CDR1 and CDR2 (germline): SQVTM, ANQGSEA. This CDR3 is built from 16 residues. CDR3 residues: CSVVSGVAGSTDTQYF. The CDR3 DNA sequence: TGCAGCGTTGTCTCGGGGGTAGCGGGTAGCACAGATACGCAGTATTTT.

The chain recombines TRBV5-5 with TRBJ2-5; 8 bases are shared with TRBD2. The DNA end is a closer match to TRBJ2-7, so the J assignment may be wrong. The CDR3 sequence is 14 residues long. Germline V gives CDR1 SGHKS, CDR2 YYEKEE (reference sequence). CDR3 nucleotide sequence: TGTGCCAGCAGCTTCGGGACTAGGAATTTCGAGCAGTACTTC. Its translation: CASSFGTRNFEQYF.

This clonotype was seen a few times. Here the CDR3 reads CATSEEAANTGELFF. DNA of the CDR3: TGTGCCACCAGTGAAGAGGCAGCGAACACCGGGGAGCTGTTTTTT. The V and J genes are TRBV24-1 and TRBJ2-2, with no clear D. V lost 4 bases to trimming and J lost 0 bases, with 8 bases between them. The CDR3 is 15 amino acids. In germline, CDR1 is KGHDR, CDR2 SFDVKD.

This clonotype was picked up one time. The chain employs TRBV5-1 and TRBJ2-1; 14 bases match TRBD2. CDR1 and CDR2 from the germline V gene are SGHRS and YFSETQ. Unmatched junction bases numbered 3, after V lost 6 bases and J lost 4 bases. This CDR3 region has 15 residues. CDR3 coding DNA: TGCGCCAGCATCGGGACTAGCGGGAGTTACAATGAGCAGTTCTTC. Translated: CASIGTSGSYNEQFF.

This clonotype was counted a few times. This rearrangement joins TRBV4-1 to TRBJ2-6; D may be TRBD1 or TRBD2 (5 bases each). V gave up 0 bases and J gave up 5 bases, with 11 bases separating them. The CDR3 length is 16 residues. The germline gives CDR1 MGHRA, CDR2 YSYEKL. The CDR3 sequence: CASSQDRGDWANVLTF. CDR3 bases: TGCGCCAGCAGCCAAGACCGGGGCGACTGGGCCAACGTCCTGACTTTC.